The clone carrying this T cell receptor beta chain was found a few times. Then a second PCR, running about 7 to 11 cycles, was carried out with a sample-barcoded 5' primer and a J-beta primer mix. Each CDR3 protein gets one entry after TCRdb re-called the 5' RACE reads with MiXCR. The top ten hold 22% of the sample, which has roughly 800,000 distinct CDR3 sequences, 55% to 70% seen once. Germline V gives CDR1 SGDLS, CDR2 YYNGEE. The V end lost 0 bases, the J end lost 8 bases, and 8 bases lay between the germline ends. The CDR3 length is 12 residues. The sample comes from a study of blood T cells in healthy people across ages.

V gene TRBV9 combines with J gene TRBJ1-2; D is ambiguous. The receptor's source is a man aged 25 to 40 in good health. Sequenced material: blood. The CDR3 nucleotides are TGTGCCAGCAGCGTAGTGGCATACGGCTACACCTTC. Its protein product is CASSVVAYGYTF.